The T cell receptor beta chain described here comes from a study of blood T cell repertoires in COVID-19. On the study more broadly: Whether acute or convalescent, the COVID-19 samples came from the United States, Italy and Spain. PBMCs, B-cell-depleted T cells, or T cells were the source of the cDNA or gDNA that made up the material.

The authors' processing: Amplification of reference gene primers was used by the study to estimate nucleated cell counts. Sequencing used immunoSEQ multiplex PCR; TCRdb keeps in-frame clones, though not all of them. That table furnishes V, J and clone size, whereas the DNA furnished D and trimming. The sample carries approximately 120,000 clones, about 88% recorded once. The germline V and J ends were trimmed by 6 bases and 9 bases, with 14 bases remaining between them. The CDR3 runs 13 residues. V and J are TRBV12-3 or TRBV12-4 and TRBJ1-4; D may be TRBD1 (6 bases). The TCR comes from a woman of 80 years or more with acute or convalescent COVID-19. Material for sequencing was peripheral blood. The CDR3 coding sequence is TGTGCCAGCAGAAACAGGGAATCCAAAAAACTGTTTTTT. This sequence encodes CASRNRESKKLFF.